Each of the 3 T cell receptor beta chains below was sequenced from the same sample in a study of OX40 agonist ivuxolimab in advanced cancers. The data were produced by immunoSEQ multiplex PCR, yet TCRdb's version contains in-frame clones alone and is incomplete. The sample records some 62,000 clones, about 83% being singletons. Sequenced here: CD4+ or CD8+ T cells sorted from blood, sampled in a trial of the OX40 agonist ivuxolimab. Source of these receptors: an adult with an advanced solid tumor such as melanoma, head and neck, liver or kidney cancer.

This chain joins TRBV15 and TRBJ2-3; 8 bases are a match to TRBD2. Losses at the gene ends were 6 bases for V and 3 bases for J; bases not matched to a gene: 11. The CDR3 consists of 16 residues. CDR1 LNHNV and CDR2 YYDKDF come from the germline V gene (reference sequence). The CDR3: CATSYNGLAGTDTQYF. CDR3 nucleotides: TGTGCCACCAGTTATAACGGGCTAGCGGGTACAGATACGCAGTATTTT. The full variable domain, completed using reference TRBV15 and TRBJ2-3, is DAMVIQNPRYQVTQFGKPVTLSCSQTLNHNVMYWYQQKSSQAPKLLFHYYDKDFNNEADTPDNFQSRRPNTSFCFLDIRSPGLGDTAMYLCATSYNGLAGTDTQYFGPGTRLTVL.

DNA for the CDR3: TGTGCCAGCAGTCGCGGGACTAGCGGCAACAATGAGCAGTTCTTC. Protein product: CASSRGTSGNNEQFF. The chain combines TRBV6-5 with TRBJ2-1; 11 bases align to TRBD2. This CDR3 contains 15 residues. J lost 5 bases, V lost 5 bases, and 5 bases had no gene match. Looked up from germline, CDR1 is MNHEY and CDR2 is SVGAGI.

The chain employs TRBV5-1 and TRBJ2-2, with D perhaps matching TRBD1 (6 bases). There are 14 residues in the CDR3. The germline CDR1 and CDR2 sequences are SGHRS and YFSETQ. The V and J ends lost 4 bases and 6 bases respectively, with 13 bases between them. CDR3 amino acids: CASSSQGSAGELFF. The CDR3 DNA reads TGCGCCAGCAGCAGCCAGGGGAGTGCCGGGGAGCTGTTTTTT. The complete variable domain, with remaining parts taken from reference TRBV5-1 and TRBJ2-2, reads KAGVTQTPRYLIKTRGQQVTLSCSPISGHRSVSWYQQTPGQGLQFLFEYFSETQRNKGNFPGRFSGRQFSNSRSEMNVSTLELGDSALYLCASSSQGSAGELFFGEGSRLTVL.